This T cell receptor beta chain is from a study of post-analysis software for immune sequencing data (dated by TCRdb to the mid-2010s). Background on the whole study: Disease courses on record covered relapsing-remitting, secondary progressive and progressive-relapsing multiple sclerosis, though some patients had no subtype annotation. Patient repertoires were compared against about a dozen previously published healthy control repertoires from donors aged about 6 to 26 years. A subset of samples was prepared in parallel using single-end sample barcoding, then pooled and co-amplified after Illumina adapter ligation.

With respect to this clonotype: No cognate antigen has been identified for it. No much larger clonotype is one base removed from it; base qualities were not supplied.

Paper-wide results and their limitations: The multiple sclerosis patient group was slightly younger than the control group. Multiple sclerosis patients had significantly lower normalized Chao1 diversity than controls, a result that suggests substantial peripheral T-cell clonal expansion. Significantly higher frequencies in patients than in controls were found for about five TRBV segments, including TRBV5-6, TRBV5-1 and TRBV20-1. Direct clustering with F measure showed strong co-clustering of samples prepared in the same batch, prompting a batch-effect correction.

Preparation of the library involved PCR. Sequencer: Illumina HiSeq 2500. Unique molecular identifiers were incorporated into TCR beta cDNA libraries to reduce PCR and sequencing biases. Approximately 500,000 cDNA molecules were obtained per 1 to 10 million input T cells, so each molecule approximated one T cell. The patient libraries were prepared and sequenced using the same protocol as the earlier healthy control dataset. Within a given batch, samples were prepared together, multiplexed and sequenced on the same HiSeq lane. As for how the authors treated the data: MIGEC handled the raw barcoded reads, throwing out single-read molecular identifier groups before consensus assembly and CDR3 extraction. Clonotype tables were post-analysed with VDJtools, and diversity was normalized by down-sampling all datasets to the smallest sample size. Repertoire overlap clustering matched CDR3 amino acid but not nucleotide sequences to correct batch-related cross-sample contamination. TCRdb trimmed the raw reads at Q25, called clones with MiXCR and kept productive beta chains. All rows with the same CDR3 protein become a single entry with the most common DNA and genes. The V and J calls, along with clone size, are taken from TCRdb and not from the paper's own processing. Across this sample there are 500,000 to 600,000 distinct CDR3 sequences, with about 40% seen only once. 1.7% of the sample comes from the top ten.

TCR beta repertoires were profiled from peripheral blood of 10 to 15 young patients with multiple sclerosis to demonstrate the VDJtools post-analysis software. The multiple sclerosis patients were children and adolescents ranging in age from roughly 6 to 15 years. The germline V gene (reference sequence) gives CDR1 as LGHDT and CDR2 as YNNKEL. Reading from cysteine to phenylalanine, the CDR3 counts 16 amino acids. Only the CDR3 region is kept as DNA, spanning 48 bases read in frame from base 1. Between the V and J ends, shortened by 6 bases and 0 bases respectively, the junction contains 12 bases. The chain links TRBV3-1 with TRBJ2-6; the D gene is tentatively TRBD1 or TRBD2, each matching 7 bases. The receptor comes from a girl aged 10-17 years with multiple sclerosis. The specimen was blood. The CDR3 protein: CASRLRGGSGANVLTF. The DNA reads TGTGCCAGCAGGCTCAGGGGGGGCTCTGGGGCCAACGTCCTGACTTTC.